The TCR beta chain described here comes from a study of a mutant IDH1 vaccine in newly diagnosed glioma. Overall study: Treated patients comprised 62.5% males and 37.5% females, mean age 40.4 years.

Remarks on this clone: As yet, its antigen is unknown.

Time point given: week 35, safety follow-up. What each vaccine dose contained was 300 ug of mutant IDH1 20-mer peptide, accompanied by topical imiquimod. Data came from immunoSEQ multiplex PCR; TCRdb stores just in-frame clones and leaves some out. The sample lists 53,000 or so clones, roughly 84% occurring once. The receptor was derived from a man aged 35-49 years with glioma. This sample comprised PBMCs, obtained from a glioma patient whose treatment included an IDH1 peptide vaccine.

CDR3 nucleotide sequence: TGTGCCAGCAGGGGCGGTGAAAAACTGTTTTTT. The encoded protein is CASRGGEKLFF. The rearrangement joins TRBV2 to TRBJ1-4, with D uncertain. V was pared by 6 bases and J by 7 bases, with 6 bases between. Germline CDR1 reads SNHLY; CDR2 reads FYNNEI. The CDR3 is 11 residues long.